These 25 T cell receptor beta chains were sequenced from one sample in a study of OX40 agonist ivuxolimab in advanced cancers. TCRdb's table, derived via immunoSEQ multiplex PCR, lists solely in-frame clones and lacks some. The sample consists of 75,000 to 80,000 clones, about 84% of them appearing once. The sequences come from CD4+ or CD8+ T cells sorted from blood, collected in a trial of the OX40 agonist ivuxolimab. The receptors here all came from an adult with an advanced solid tumor such as melanoma, head and neck, liver or kidney cancer.

The CDR3 loop reads CSAGERGGTGELFF. CDR3 sequence (DNA): TGCAGCGCTGGGGAGCGGGGGGGTACCGGGGAGCTGTTTTTT. The rearrangement uses TRBV29-1 and TRBJ2-2, with TRBD2 matching 10 bases. The CDR3 is made up of 14 amino acids. J lost 5 bases, V lost 7 bases, and 7 bases had no gene match. The germline V gene encodes CDR1 SQVTM and CDR2 ANQGSEA.

The genes are TRBV5-5 and TRBJ2-1; D remains unclear. V lost 1 base to trimming and J lost 7 bases, with 12 bases between them. This CDR3 spans 14 amino acids. Per germline, CDR1 SGHKS and CDR2 YYEKEE (reference sequence). In DNA form, the CDR3 reads TGTGCCAGCAGCTTGTTCGGGCAGGCGAATGAGCAGTTCTTC. It specifies CASSLFGQANEQFF.

J is TRBJ2-7 and V is TRBV11-3; D is undetermined. Germline V gene lookup returns CDR1 SGHNT and CDR2 YENEEA. V gave up 4 bases and J gave up 4 bases, with 8 bases separating them. The CDR3 totals 12 residues. CDR3 sequence reads: CASSSSYYEQYF. CDR3 DNA: TGTGCCAGCAGCTCCTCCTATTACGAGCAGTACTTC.

The chain has TRBV6-1 and TRBJ2-3; 9 nucleotides match TRBD2. There are 14 residues in the CDR3. V shed 6 bases and J 7 bases; nucleotides not matched to a gene: 8. The germline CDR1 and CDR2 sequences are MNHNS and SASEGT. In DNA, the CDR3 is TGTGCCAGCAGCGGCGGGGGGGCCCGAAATACGCAGTATTTT. It translates to CASSGGGARNTQYF.

This chain connects TRBV18 to TRBJ2-1; D ambiguous. Germline CDR1 and CDR2: KGHSH and LQKENI. The CDR3 spans 16 residues. V lost 3 bases and J lost 2, with 14 bases in between. CDR3 nucleotide sequence: TGTGCCAGCTCACCTCCCCGAGGCTTAGCCTACAATGAGCAGTTCTTC. Translating it yields CASSPPRGLAYNEQFF. Full variable domain (rest looked up from reference TRBV18 and TRBJ2-1): NAGVMQNPRHLVRRRGQEARLRCSPMKGHSHVYWYRQLPEEGLKFMVYLQKENIIDESGMPKERFSAEFPKEGPSILRIQQVVRGDSAAYFCASSPPRGLAYNEQFFGPGTRLTVL.

The chain recombines TRBV11-3 with TRBJ2-7; D may be TRBD2 (6 bases). V shed 1 base and J shed 3 bases, with 10 bases lying between them. From germline, CDR1 is SGHNT and CDR2 YENEEA. The CDR3 contains 14 residues. CDR3 residues: CASSLAGVNYEQYF. The DNA for the CDR3 is TGTGCCAGCAGCTTAGCGGGGGTAAACTACGAGCAGTACTTC.

This chain joins TRBV11-1 and TRBJ2-5; D unresolved. There are 15 residues in the CDR3. Trimming took 4 bases from V and 5 from J, leaving 17 bases between them. CDR1 SGHAT and CDR2 FQDESV come from the germline V gene (reference sequence). The DNA of the CDR3 is TGTGCCAGCAGCTCAGGTGGTGGGATGGGGGAGACCCAGTACTTC. It encodes CASSSGGGMGETQYF.

This clone was counted only a few times. The chain joins TRBV18 to TRBJ1-5, with 7 bases matching TRBD1. Germline CDR1 is KGHSH and CDR2 is LQKENI. Unmatched junction bases numbered 11, after V lost 4 bases and J lost 11 bases. The CDR3 is made up of 14 amino acids. The CDR3 region has the DNA TGTGCCAGCTCACTAGGGGGCAGCGAATGGGCCCAGCATTTT. It encodes CASSLGGSEWAQHF.

J is TRBJ2-7 and V is TRBV5-6; a weak D match, TRBD1 (6 bases). Looked up from germline, CDR1 is SGHDT and CDR2 is YYEEEE. This CDR3 has 15 residues. V lost 3 bases and J 2 bases, leaving 15 bases between the germline ends. CDR3 bases: TGTGCCAGCAGCTCATGGACAGACACCCCCTACGAGCAGTACTTC. It translates to CASSSWTDTPYEQYF.

Only one count was recorded for this clone. The gene calls are TRBV5-5 and TRBJ1-1; D remains unclear. The CDR3 is 13 residues long. The V gene lost 0 bases and the J gene lost 0 bases, with 3 bases spanning the gap. Germline V gene data show CDR1 as SGHKS and CDR2 as YYEKEE (reference sequence). In DNA, the CDR3 is TGTGCCAGCAGCTTGGCCTTGAACACTGAAGCTTTCTTT. Its translation is CASSLALNTEAFF.

The rearrangement joins TRBV6-6 to TRBJ1-6, with D possibly matching TRBD1 (5 bases). CDR3 size: 14 residues. Germline CDR1 is MNHNY and CDR2 is SVGAGI (reference sequence). V lost 2 bases and J 10 bases, leaving 12 bases between the germline ends. CDR3 sequence (DNA): TGTGCCAGCAGTTACGGAGGGGCAAGATCACCCCTCCACTTT. Protein: CASSYGGARSPLHF.

As concerns this clone: At one end the junction does not follow the germline gene, possibly because of a read error. The chain carries TRBV7-7 and TRBJ2-5; tentative D call: TRBD2 (6 bases). Germline assignment: CDR1 SSHAT and CDR2 FNYEAQ (reference sequence). The CDR3 length is 15 residues. CDR3 coding DNA: TGTGCTAGCAGCTCCAATCCGGGAGTCCAAGAGACCCAGTACTTC. Amino acid sequence: CASSSNPGVQETQYF.

V gene TRBV4-1 combines with J gene TRBJ1-3, with D possibly being TRBD1 (5 bases). The CDR3 length is 16 residues. The V gene lost 0 bases and the J gene lost 0 bases, with 9 bases spanning the gap. The germline gives CDR1 MGHRA, CDR2 YSYEKL. This CDR3 reads CASSQEGLSSGNTIYF. The CDR3 DNA reads as TGCGCCAGCAGCCAAGAGGGACTGAGCTCTGGAAACACCATATATTTT.

The CDR3 DNA sequence: TGTGCCAGTAGTCTCGGACAGGGGGGGTACTACGAGCAGTACTTC. This sequence encodes CASSLGQGGYYEQYF. The chain employs TRBV19 and TRBJ2-7, with 10 bases that match TRBD1. The germline gives CDR1 LNHDA, CDR2 SQIVND (reference sequence). The CDR3 has 15 amino acids. Trimming at V came to 5 bases and at J to 3 bases, leaving 7 bases not matched to a gene.

The chain is built from TRBV18 and TRBJ2-7; 8 bases are a match to TRBD2. Germline assignment: CDR1 KGHSH and CDR2 LQKENI. The V gene end was trimmed by 0 bases and the J gene end by 6 bases; junction bases not matched to a gene: 7. The CDR3 runs 15 residues. DNA for the CDR3: TGTGCCAGCTCACCACCGCCAGGACTAGCTGTCGAGCAGTACTTC. Its protein is CASSPPPGLAVEQYF.

This sequence joins TRBV19 and TRBJ1-5; D is unclear. Trimming removed 6 bases from V and 0 bases from J, with 6 bases in between. CDR3 size: 13 residues. Germline CDR1 and CDR2: LNHDA and SQIVND (reference sequence). The CDR3 nucleotides read TGTGCCAGTAGCGTCGATAGCAATCAGCCCCAGCATTTT. This gives the protein CASSVDSNQPQHF.

The chain joins TRBV6-1 to TRBJ1-5; D not resolved. This CDR3 is built from 14 residues. Germline values: CDR1 MNHNS, CDR2 SASEGT. V lost 1 base, J lost 2 bases, and 6 bases lay in between. CDR3: CASSEDRGNQPQHF. As DNA, the CDR3 is TGTGCCAGCAGTGAAGATAGGGGCAATCAGCCCCAGCATTTT.

The CDR3 DNA reads as TGTGCCAGCAGCGCTTCCGTGGGACAAAACACAGATACGCAGTATTTT. It yields the protein CASSASVGQNTDTQYF. The V call is TRBV9, the J call TRBJ2-3; D is possibly TRBD1 (6 bases). CDR1 is SGDLS, CDR2 YYNGEE, per germline. The CDR3 runs to 16 residues. The V gene lost 3 bases and the J gene lost 2 bases, with 16 bases spanning the gap. Supplemented by reference TRBV9 and TRBJ2-3, the full variable domain reads DSGVTQTPKHLITATGQRVTLRCSPRSGDLSVYWYQQSLDQGLQFLIQYYNGEERAKGNILERFSAQQFPDLHSELNLSSLELGDSALYFCASSASVGQNTDTQYFGPGTRLTVL.

V gene TRBV6-1 combines with J gene TRBJ2-7; D could derive from TRBD1 or TRBD2 (5 bases each). CDR3 length: 15 amino acids. V was pared by 3 bases and J by 0 bases, with 12 bases between. Germline lookup yields CDR1 MNHNS and CDR2 SASEGT. The CDR3 here is CASSERDGSSYEQYF. The CDR3 DNA sequence: TGTGCCAGCAGTGAGAGGGACGGAAGCTCCTACGAGCAGTACTTC.

The chain links TRBV12-5 to TRBJ1-1, with D possibly being TRBD1 (6 bases). V gave up 5 bases and J gave up 1 base, with 23 bases separating them. The CDR3 runs 18 residues. Germline assignment: CDR1 LGHNT and CDR2 FRNRAP. The DNA for the CDR3 is TGTGCTAGTGGTCTGCGGACAGTCGGGCGGGTCTCGAACACTGAAGCTTTCTTT. It translates to CASGLRTVGRVSNTEAFF.

The chain has TRBV5-1 and TRBJ2-5, with D possibly matching TRBD1 (5 bases). The CDR3 has 14 amino acids. V was shortened by 0 bases and J by 3 bases, with 9 bases between the two germline ends. Germline assignment: CDR1 SGHRS and CDR2 YFSETQ. CDR3 residues: CASSLAGREETQYF. The DNA of the CDR3 is TGCGCCAGCAGCTTGGCCGGCAGGGAAGAGACCCAGTACTTC.

The V call is TRBV19, the J call TRBJ1-2; 7 nucleotides match TRBD1. After removal of 5 bases from V and 7 bases from J, the junction contained 7 bases not matched to a gene. This CDR3 has 13 amino acids. The V gene's germline CDR1 is LNHDA and CDR2 SQIVND (reference sequence). CDR3 amino acids: CASSARDRPGYTF. The DNA of the CDR3 is TGTGCCAGTAGTGCCCGGGACAGACCTGGCTACACCTTC.

The V gene is TRBV7-3, the J gene TRBJ2-2; D is perhaps TRBD2 (5 bases). Germline CDR1 SGHTA, CDR2 FQGTGA. Trimming stripped 4 bases from V and 4 bases from J, with 16 bases between. CDR3 length: 16 residues. CDR3 residues: CASSSTPSGSTGELFF. Here the CDR3 DNA reads TGTGCCAGCAGCTCTACCCCGTCGGGGTCCACCGGGGAGCTGTTTTTT.

This clone was seen a handful of times. As DNA, the CDR3 is TGTGCCAGCAGCCAACTTGGAGGGGCTAGCTATGGCTACACCTTC. This encodes CASSQLGGASYGYTF. J is TRBJ1-2 and V is TRBV4-2; perhaps TRBD1 as D (5 bases). The germline gives CDR1 LGHNA, CDR2 YNFKEQ. There are 15 residues in the CDR3. Trimming stripped 2 bases from V and 4 bases from J, with 14 bases between.

This clone was seen once. The chain has TRBV5-4 and TRBJ2-7; 8 bases agree with TRBD2. CDR3 length: 14 residues. In germline, CDR1 is SGHNT, CDR2 YYREEE (reference sequence). The ends lost 1 base at V and 7 bases at J; junction bases unmatched: 7. CDR3 sequence (DNA): TGTGCCAGCAGCTTGCGGGGGGGCCTGCGGGAGCAGTACTTC. Translated, it gives CASSLRGGLREQYF.